This T cell receptor (beta chain) comes out of a study of shared clonotypes between healthy human individuals. Looking at the study overall: CD4 naive and CD4 memory each took three plates per donor, while CD8 naive took two and CD8 memory one.

The length of the CDR3 is 14 residues. The germline V gene has CDR1 ENHRY and CDR2 SYGVKD. Trimming took off 4 bases at V and 2 bases at J, with 9 bases between the two ends. Running of the assay took place at deep level. Repertoires were generated with immunoSEQ multiplex PCR, while TCRdb's copy carries only in-frame clones and drops some. Of fewer than 3 million clones listed, 92% are singletons. None of the donors, who were healthy HIV-negative adults, had recently had acute infections or vaccinations. Turning to this clone: The antigen remains undetermined.

Study-wide results and limits: The four-donor shared clonotypes exceeded non-shared clonotypes in generation probability, with non-shared ones scoring lower.

Sample: naive CD4+ T cells from PBMCs. Subset in this sample: CD45RA+ positively selected. The source of this sequence is a man aged 18 to 30 in good health. Some clones in this sample may be carry-over from other donors' samples. The rearrangement uses TRBV10-3 and TRBJ1-5, with D possibly matching TRBD1 (6 bases). This CDR3 reads CAISGGQRNQPQHF. For the CDR3, the DNA is TGTGCCATCAGTGGGGGGCAGCGCAATCAGCCCCAGCATTTT.